This TCR beta chain came from a study of T cell changes during pregnancy in multiple sclerosis. Sequencing was performed with immunoSEQ multiplex PCR; in TCRdb, only in-frame clones are kept and a portion is missing. The sample lists some 48,000 clones, around 89% occurring once. This CDR3 is 17 amino acids long. V was clipped by 4 bases and J by 4 bases; unmatched bases: 14. Germline CDR1 and CDR2: MGHRA and YSYEKL. Specimen: CD8+ T cells from peripheral blood mononuclear cells, collected in the second trimester of pregnancy. The TCR sequence derives from a female donor with multiple sclerosis, enrolled in a pregnancy study. The chain employs TRBV4-1 and TRBJ1-1; 8 bases map to TRBD1. This CDR3 reads CASSRTWAGQASTEAFF. CDR3 nucleotide sequence: TGCGCCAGCAGCCGTACCTGGGCGGGACAGGCGAGCACTGAAGCTTTCTTT.